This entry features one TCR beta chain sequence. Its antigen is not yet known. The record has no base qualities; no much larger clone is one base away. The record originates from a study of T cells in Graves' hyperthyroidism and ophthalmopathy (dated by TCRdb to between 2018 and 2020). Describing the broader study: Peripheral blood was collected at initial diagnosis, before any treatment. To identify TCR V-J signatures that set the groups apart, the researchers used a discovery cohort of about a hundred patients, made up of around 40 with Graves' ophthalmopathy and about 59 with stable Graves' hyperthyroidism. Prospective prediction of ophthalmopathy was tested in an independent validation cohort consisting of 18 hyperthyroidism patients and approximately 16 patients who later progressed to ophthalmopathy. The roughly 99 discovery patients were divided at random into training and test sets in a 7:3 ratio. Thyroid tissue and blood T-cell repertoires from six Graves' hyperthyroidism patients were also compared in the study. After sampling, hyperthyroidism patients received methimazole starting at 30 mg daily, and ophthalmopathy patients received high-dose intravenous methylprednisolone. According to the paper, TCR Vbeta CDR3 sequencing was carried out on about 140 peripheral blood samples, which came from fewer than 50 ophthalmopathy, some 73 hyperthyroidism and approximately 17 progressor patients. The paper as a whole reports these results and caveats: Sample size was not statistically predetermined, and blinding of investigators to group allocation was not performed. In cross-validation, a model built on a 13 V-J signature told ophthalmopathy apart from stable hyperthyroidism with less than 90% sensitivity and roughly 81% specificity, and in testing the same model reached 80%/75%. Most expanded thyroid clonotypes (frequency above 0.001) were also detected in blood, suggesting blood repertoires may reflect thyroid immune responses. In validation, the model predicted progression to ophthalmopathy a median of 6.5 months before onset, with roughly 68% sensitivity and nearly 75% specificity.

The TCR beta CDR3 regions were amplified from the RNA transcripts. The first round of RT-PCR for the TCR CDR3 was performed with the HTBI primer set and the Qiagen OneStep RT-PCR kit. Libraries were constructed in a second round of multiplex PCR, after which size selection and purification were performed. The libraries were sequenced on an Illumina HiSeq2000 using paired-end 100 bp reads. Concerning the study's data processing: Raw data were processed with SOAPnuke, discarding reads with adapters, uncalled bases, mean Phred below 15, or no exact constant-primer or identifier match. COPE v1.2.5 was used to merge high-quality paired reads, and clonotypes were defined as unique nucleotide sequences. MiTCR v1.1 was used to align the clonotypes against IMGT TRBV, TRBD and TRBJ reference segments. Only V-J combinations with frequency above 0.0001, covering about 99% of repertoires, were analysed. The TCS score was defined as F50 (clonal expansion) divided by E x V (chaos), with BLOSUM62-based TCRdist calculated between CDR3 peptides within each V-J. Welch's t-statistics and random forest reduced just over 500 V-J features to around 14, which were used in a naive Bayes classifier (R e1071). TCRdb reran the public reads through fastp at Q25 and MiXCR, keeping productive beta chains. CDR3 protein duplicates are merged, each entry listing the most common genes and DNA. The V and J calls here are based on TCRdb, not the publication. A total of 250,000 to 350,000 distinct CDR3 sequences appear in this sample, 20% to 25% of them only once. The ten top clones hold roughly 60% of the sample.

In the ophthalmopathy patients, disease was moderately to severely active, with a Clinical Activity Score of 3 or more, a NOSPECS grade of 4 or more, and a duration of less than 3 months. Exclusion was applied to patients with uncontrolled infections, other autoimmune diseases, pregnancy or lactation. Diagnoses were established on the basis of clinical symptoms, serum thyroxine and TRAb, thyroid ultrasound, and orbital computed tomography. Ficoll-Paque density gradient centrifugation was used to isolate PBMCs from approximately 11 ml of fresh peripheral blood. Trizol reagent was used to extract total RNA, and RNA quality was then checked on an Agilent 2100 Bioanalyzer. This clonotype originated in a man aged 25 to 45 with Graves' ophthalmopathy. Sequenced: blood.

The CDR3 protein: CASSLAPGRKTHRQSSYNEQFF. The bases read TGTGCCAGCAGTTTAGCCCCGGGGAGGAAGACTCATCGTCAGAGCTCCTACAATGAGCAGTTCTTC. The sequence is built from TRBV12-3 or TRBV12-4 and TRBJ2-1; TRBD2 is perhaps the D gene, given 6 matching bases. The germline ends are 27 bases apart after V is trimmed by 0 bases and J by 0 bases. The CDR3, from cysteine to phenylalanine, totals 22 residues. Kept here is only the CDR3 DNA, which spans 66 bases and is read in frame from base 1.